Here is one T cell receptor (beta chain) with its context. Its antigen is undetermined. Primers: 60 Vbeta forward and 13 Jbeta reverse. Data came from immunoSEQ multiplex PCR; TCRdb stores just in-frame clones and leaves some out. This table has 95,000 to 150,000 clones, roughly 65% appearing once. The sample is drawn from a study of cytomegalovirus exposure and HLA in healthy donors. The length of the CDR3 is 11 residues. V lost 5 bases and J 9 bases, leaving 11 bases between the germline ends. Germline V gene lookup returns CDR1 SGHDN and CDR2 FVKESK. The study, taken as a whole, reports: It was confirmed in vitro that a few of the CMV-associated chains were specific for CMV antigens. The study assumed roughly uniform donor sequencing depth for presence/absence analyses. Reports indicated that the classifier achieved high specificity and sensitivity in diagnosing cytomegalovirus status. The records held CMV serostatus as the only immune exposure information.

This chain joins TRBV14 and TRBJ2-7, with a weak D call TRBD1 (6 bases). This receptor was obtained from a man aged 40-49 years in good health and CMV-seropositive. The specimen was PBMCs. CDR3 sequence (DNA): TGTGCCAGCAGCTTGACAGGTCGGCAGTACTTC. Residues: CASSLTGRQYF.